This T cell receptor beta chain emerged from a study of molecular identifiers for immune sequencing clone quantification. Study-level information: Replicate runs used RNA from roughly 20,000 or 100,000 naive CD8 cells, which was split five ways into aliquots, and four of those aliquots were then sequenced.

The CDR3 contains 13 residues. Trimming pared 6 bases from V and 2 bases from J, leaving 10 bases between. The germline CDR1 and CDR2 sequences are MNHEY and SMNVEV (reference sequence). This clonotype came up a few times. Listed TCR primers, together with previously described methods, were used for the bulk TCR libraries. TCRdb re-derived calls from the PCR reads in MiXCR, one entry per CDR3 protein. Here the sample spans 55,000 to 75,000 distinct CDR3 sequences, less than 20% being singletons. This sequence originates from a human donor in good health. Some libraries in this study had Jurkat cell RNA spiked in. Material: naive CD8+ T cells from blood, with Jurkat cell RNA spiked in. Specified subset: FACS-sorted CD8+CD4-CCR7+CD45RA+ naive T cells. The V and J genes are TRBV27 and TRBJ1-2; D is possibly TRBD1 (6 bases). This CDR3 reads CASRLTGNYGYTF. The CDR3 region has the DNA TGTGCCAGCAGGCTTACAGGGAACTATGGCTACACCTTC.